One and the same sample provided the 27 T cell receptor beta chains below, sequenced in a study of blood T cell repertoires in COVID-19. Clones were read by immunoSEQ multiplex PCR, and TCRdb kept only the in-frame ones, dropping some. This sample carries approximately 290,000 clones, 85% to 90% of them seen once, and the ten largest clones take 0.75% to 0.9%. The sequenced material came from peripheral blood. The receptors come from a man aged 25 to 40 with acute or convalescent COVID-19.

The rearrangement links TRBV2 to TRBJ1-1; 8 bases match TRBD1. The CDR3 has 16 amino acids. CDR1 is SNHLY and CDR2 is FYNNEI in the germline V gene. V lost 5 bases and J lost 0; bases outside the gene matches: 8. The DNA of the CDR3 is TGTGCCAGCAGTCCGTGGCAGGGGGCCATGAACACTGAAGCTTTCTTT. Its translation is CASSPWQGAMNTEAFF.

The chain couples TRBV9 to TRBJ2-2; D unclear. The CDR3 sequence is 12 residues long. Germline CDR1 SGDLS, CDR2 YYNGEE. V lost 4 bases to trimming and J lost 5 bases, with 6 bases between them. CDR3 nucleotides: TGTGCCAGCAGCCTAATGACCGGGGAGCTGTTTTTT. Residues: CASSLMTGELFF. Complete variable domain (other parts from reference TRBV9 and TRBJ2-2): DSGVTQTPKHLITATGQRVTLRCSPRSGDLSVYWYQQSLDQGLQFLIQYYNGEERAKGNILERFSAQQFPDLHSELNLSSLELGDSALYFCASSLMTGELFFGEGSRLTVL.

The V gene is TRBV9, the J gene TRBJ1-1, with TRBD1 identical over 8 bases. CDR1 and CDR2 (germline): SGDLS, YYNGEE. Trimming at V came to 3 bases and at J to 1 base, leaving 5 bases not matched to a gene. CDR3 length: 15 residues. CDR3 sequence: CASSGRTGTNTEAFF. The CDR3 nucleotides are TGTGCCAGCAGCGGCCGGACAGGGACGAACACTGAAGCTTTCTTT.

The genes are TRBV5-6 and TRBJ2-1, with 8 nucleotides matching TRBD2. The germline gives CDR1 SGHDT, CDR2 YYEEEE. The CDR3 has 15 residues. V trimming: 3 bases; J trimming: 3 bases; junction bases outside the gene matches: 5. CDR3 in amino acids: CASSYRGLVYNEQFF. The CDR3 coding sequence is TGTGCCAGCAGCTATAGGGGACTAGTCTACAATGAGCAGTTCTTC.

This chain connects TRBV29-1 to TRBJ1-2, with 7 bases matching TRBD1. Trimming at V came to 7 bases and at J to 0 bases, leaving 5 bases not matched to a gene. Germline loops: CDR1 SQVTM, CDR2 ANQGSEA. The CDR3 loop spans 13 amino acids. This CDR3 reads CSASQGANYGYTF. For the CDR3, the DNA is TGCAGCGCCTCGCAGGGGGCTAACTATGGCTACACCTTC.

The chain links TRBV18 to TRBJ1-1; 7 positions match TRBD1. V shed 3 bases and J 6 bases; nucleotides not matched to a gene: 7. Germline CDR1 and CDR2: KGHSH and LQKENI. The CDR3 is made up of 14 amino acids. CDR3 in amino acids: CASSPPTGVSEAFF. DNA for the CDR3: TGTGCCAGCTCACCTCCTACAGGGGTGTCTGAAGCTTTCTTT. The whole variable domain, remainder taken from reference TRBV18 and TRBJ1-1, is NAGVMQNPRHLVRRRGQEARLRCSPMKGHSHVYWYRQLPEEGLKFMVYLQKENIIDESGMPKERFSAEFPKEGPSILRIQQVVRGDSAAYFCASSPPTGVSEAFFGQGTRLTVV.

The chain combines TRBV3-1 (or the pseudogene TRBV3-2) with TRBJ2-7, with D tentatively TRBD1 (7 bases). The CDR3 is made up of 14 amino acids. With 5 bases removed from V and 4 bases from J, the gap between germline ends came to 15 bases. Germline CDR1 and CDR2: LGHDT and YNNKEL (reference sequence). The CDR3: CASSSQQGRYEQYF. The CDR3 bases are TGTGCCAGCAGCTCCCAACAGGGGAGGTACGAGCAGTACTTC.

This clone was observed a single time. The chain recombines TRBV5-1 with TRBJ1-6, with unresolved D. V lost 0 bases to trimming and J lost 10 bases, with 8 bases between them. Looked up from germline, CDR1 is SGHRS and CDR2 is YFSETQ. CDR3 length: 13 residues. CDR3 residues: CASSLGRESPLHF. DNA for the CDR3: TGCGCCAGCAGCTTGGGGAGGGAATCACCCCTCCACTTT.

A note on this clone: The same CDR3 can be traced to other DNA sequences in this sample. V gene TRBV3-1 (or the pseudogene TRBV3-2) combines with J gene TRBJ1-2; D is unresolved. This CDR3 region has 12 residues. CDR1 and CDR2 (germline): LGHDT, YNNKEL (reference sequence). V was pared by 0 bases and J by 8 bases, with 7 bases between. The CDR3 sequence: CASSQDRGGYTF. The CDR3, as DNA: TGTGCCAGCAGCCAAGACCGGGGAGGCTACACCTTC.

The CDR3 DNA sequence: TGTGCCAGCAGCTCCTCCCACCAGGGCACAGATACGCAGTATTTT. It is translated as CASSSSHQGTDTQYF. The V call is TRBV9, the J call TRBJ2-3; D unclear. Germline V gene sequence: CDR1 SGDLS, CDR2 YYNGEE. The CDR3 is 15 amino acids. The ends were cut back, 4 bases at V and 1 base at J, with 13 bases in the middle.

The chain uses TRBV10-3 and TRBJ2-3; D call uncertain. The V gene's germline CDR1 is ENHRY and CDR2 SYGVKD. This CDR3 is 15 amino acids long. Trimming removed 1 base at V and 0 bases at J, with 8 bases between. CDR3 DNA: TGTGCCATCAGTGAGTATGAGCTCAGCACAGATACGCAGTATTTT. Protein sequence: CAISEYELSTDTQYF.

The chain joins TRBV28 to TRBJ1-2, with D maybe TRBD1 (5 bases). The V gene's germline CDR1 is MDHEN and CDR2 SYDVKM. The CDR3 has 16 amino acids. V lost 6 bases, J lost 5 bases, and 22 bases lay in between. The CDR3 nucleotides read TGTGCCAGCAGCCAGACTGGGACTGGGGTGGTTTATGGCTACACCTTC. Translating it yields CASSQTGTGVVYGYTF.

The chain is built from TRBV15 and TRBJ2-3, with D possibly being TRBD2 (6 bases). Germline loops: CDR1 LNHNV, CDR2 YYDKDF (reference sequence). The CDR3 extends over 16 amino acids. Trimming left V 7 bases short and J 1 base short, with 18 bases between. CDR3 sequence reads: CATIPHSGDCTDTQYF. The DNA of the CDR3 is TGTGCCACCATCCCCCACTCGGGGGACTGCACAGATACGCAGTATTTT.

The chain joins TRBV11-2 to TRBJ2-5, with TRBD2 as a possible D gene (6 bases). The CDR3 sequence is 12 residues long. Germline V gene sequence: CDR1 SGHAT, CDR2 FQNNGV. V lost 1 base to trimming and J lost 14 bases, with 14 bases between them. The CDR3 region is CASSLVGLYVYF. The CDR3 DNA is TGTGCCAGCAGCTTAGTCGGACTATATGTTTACTTC. The whole variable domain, filled in from reference TRBV11-2 and TRBJ2-5, reads EAGVAQSPRYKIIEKRQSVAFWCNPISGHATLYWYQQILGQGPKLLIQFQNNGVVDDSQLPKDRFSAERLKGVDSTLKIQPAKLEDSAVYLCASSLVGLYVYFGPGTRLLVL.

This chain joins TRBV6-5 and TRBJ1-2; D possibly corresponds to TRBD1 (6 bases). The CDR3 length is 15 residues. From germline, CDR1 is MNHEY and CDR2 SVGAGI. The ends were cut back, 6 bases at V and 1 base at J, with 15 bases in the middle. CDR3 nucleotide sequence: TGTGCCAGCAGCTTAGGACAGCCGTATAACTATGGCTACACCTTC. Its translation: CASSLGQPYNYGYTF.

The chain joins TRBV5-1 to TRBJ1-2; 8 bases line up with TRBD1. This CDR3 has 16 residues. Trimming cost V 4 bases and J 8 bases; bases outside gene matches: 16. CDR1 is SGHRS, CDR2 YFSETQ, per germline. DNA for the CDR3: TGCGCCAGCAGCCCTTTATCTACAGGGGGTGAAGGAGGCTACACCTTC. Its translation: CASSPLSTGGEGGYTF. Variable domain in full (rest from reference TRBV5-1 and TRBJ1-2): KAGVTQTPRYLIKTRGQQVTLSCSPISGHRSVSWYQQTPGQGLQFLFEYFSETQRNKGNFPGRFSGRQFSNSRSEMNVSTLELGDSALYLCASSPLSTGGEGGYTFGSGTRLTVV.

The chain recombines TRBV3-1 (or the pseudogene TRBV3-2) with TRBJ2-2; 15 nucleotides match TRBD2. Germline CDR1 is LGHDT and CDR2 is YNNKEL (reference sequence). V gave up 0 bases and J gave up 5 bases; unmatched junction bases: 7. This CDR3 region has 19 residues. The CDR3 is CASSQDFRTSGGATGELFF. The CDR3 DNA sequence: TGTGCCAGCAGCCAAGACTTTCGGACTAGCGGGGGGGCGACCGGGGAGCTGTTTTTT.

This clone appeared a single time. This chain links TRBV19 with TRBJ1-4; D is perhaps TRBD1 (5 bases). CDR1 LNHDA and CDR2 SQIVND come from the germline V gene (reference sequence). Trimming stripped 4 bases from V and 4 bases from J, with 19 bases between. The CDR3 consists of 17 residues. The CDR3 region has the DNA TGTGCCAGTAGTACGCAAGCCAAAGGACACCATAATGAAAAACTGTTTTTT. It encodes CASSTQAKGHHNEKLFF.

In this sample, this clone turned up once. The chain joins TRBV7-2 to TRBJ2-1; 7 nucleotides align to TRBD1. CDR3 length: 15 residues. After removal of 3 bases from V and 4 bases from J, the junction contained 6 bases not matched to a gene. Germline CDR1 and CDR2: SGHTA and FQGNSA. CDR3 nucleotide sequence: TGTGCCAGCAGCTTGCAGGGGGACCTTTACAATGAGCAGTTCTTC. Amino acids: CASSLQGDLYNEQFF.

CDR3 loop: CASSRRGVGELFF. DNA for the CDR3: TGTGCCAGCAGCCGCCGGGGGGTCGGGGAGCTGTTTTTT. The gene calls are TRBV3-1 (or the pseudogene TRBV3-2) and TRBJ2-2, with TRBD2 matching 7 bases. The V segment lost 4 bases and the J segment 7 bases; nucleotides outside the gene matches: 3. The CDR3 is 13 residues long. Germline-derived CDR1 and CDR2 are LGHDT and YNNKEL (reference sequence).

The chain carries TRBV18 and TRBJ2-3, with TRBD2 matching 10 bases. Germline assignment: CDR1 KGHSH and CDR2 LQKENI. J gave up 6 bases and V 2 bases, and 5 bases lay outside the gene matches. This CDR3 spans 15 amino acids. The CDR3 loop reads CASSPGLAEIDTQYF. DNA of the CDR3: TGTGCCAGCTCACCAGGACTAGCGGAGATCGATACGCAGTATTTT.

The chain links TRBV10-1 to TRBJ1-2; TRBD1 is a possible D gene (5 bases). The germline V gene encodes CDR1 WNHNN and CDR2 SYGVQD (reference sequence). V was trimmed by 2 bases and J by 3 bases, leaving 13 bases between them. This CDR3 region has 15 residues. The CDR3 region has the DNA TGCGCCAGCAGTGAGGGGACCCCGGGGGACTATGGCTACACCTTC. Translated, it gives CASSEGTPGDYGYTF.

Points on this clone: Relative to the germline gene, one junction end is altered; a read error may explain this. The chain is built from TRBV7-9 and TRBJ2-4, with 11 nucleotides matching TRBD1. The length of the CDR3 is 12 residues. Germline assignment: CDR1 SEHNR and CDR2 FQNEAQ (reference sequence). CDR3 amino acids: CASSLDRGRTSF. CDR3 nucleotide sequence: TGTGCCAGCAGCTTGGACAGGGGGCGAACCTCCTTC.

This chain links TRBV5-1 with TRBJ1-6; D unclear. The V gene's germline CDR1 is SGHRS and CDR2 YFSETQ. V shed 1 base and J shed 0 bases, with 5 bases lying between them. The CDR3 contains 15 residues. In nucleotides, the CDR3 is TGCGCCAGCAGCTTGACTGGCTCCTATAATTCACCCCTCCACTTT. Its protein is CASSLTGSYNSPLHF. Looking up the rest from reference TRBV5-1 and TRBJ1-6 gives the full variable domain: KAGVTQTPRYLIKTRGQQVTLSCSPISGHRSVSWYQQTPGQGLQFLFEYFSETQRNKGNFPGRFSGRQFSNSRSEMNVSTLELGDSALYLCASSLTGSYNSPLHFGNGTRLTVT.

The rearrangement links TRBV18 to TRBJ2-2; 7 positions match TRBD1. V was pared by 2 bases and J by 0 bases, with 3 bases of the junction left unmatched. The CDR3 has 16 residues. Germline values: CDR1 KGHSH, CDR2 LQKENI. CDR3 sequence reads: CASSPRGGTNTGELFF. The CDR3 coding sequence is TGTGCCAGCTCACCAAGAGGGGGCACGAACACCGGGGAGCTGTTTTTT.

The rearrangement uses TRBV25-1 and TRBJ2-5, with 11 bases matching TRBD2. Germline V gene data show CDR1 as MGHDK and CDR2 as SYGVNS. V lost 8 bases to trimming and J lost 5 bases; unmatched junction nucleotides: 4. This CDR3 is 13 amino acids long. The chain's CDR3 is CASRTSGSETQYF. CDR3 coding DNA: TGTGCCAGCCGAACTAGCGGGAGTGAGACCCAGTACTTC.

V usage is TRBV7-2 and J usage is TRBJ2-7; TRBD2 matches at 8 bases. This CDR3 has 16 amino acids. V shed 2 bases and J 1 base; nucleotides not matched to a gene: 7. Germline assignment: CDR1 SGHTA and CDR2 FQGNSA. CDR3 DNA: TGTGCCAGCAGCTTACATAGCGGGACGAAATCCTACGAGCAGTACTTC. Its translation is CASSLHSGTKSYEQYF.